This T cell receptor (beta chain) was obtained from a study of Ad26.COV2.S vaccination and SARS-CoV-2 variants. Germline CDR1 reads WNHNN; CDR2 reads SYGVQD (reference sequence). This CDR3 is 16 amino acids long. V trimming: 5 bases; J trimming: 1 base; junction bases outside the gene matches: 4. Study-level points and caveats: Researchers cautioned that TCR breadth and depth analyses may have underestimated total T cell responses. Vaccine and placebo recipients had comparable breadth of non-spike TCRs. After vaccination, substantial breadth of spike-specific CD8+ and CD4+ responses was reported. Vaccinees displayed broader spike-specific TCR repertoires than placebo recipients.

This clone was seen only a few times. What it binds is not known. Profiled with immunoSEQ multiplex PCR; TCRdb holds only in-frame clones, not every one. This sample yields about 97,000 clones, of which about 78% are seen a single time; about 18% belongs to the top ten. This chain joins TRBV10-1 and TRBJ2-2; 10 positions match TRBD2. Material: peripheral blood, obtained after recovery from COVID-19. The receptor's source is a human donor who had recovered from COVID-19. In nucleotides, the CDR3 is TGCGCCAGCAGTCCTTCTAGCGGGGGGAACACCGGGGAGCTGTTTTTT. This gives the protein CASSPSSGGNTGELFF.